The present entry profiles one TCR beta chain with its context. The antigen is undetermined. The data derive from a study of CD8 T cells in Susac syndrome. Bulk CD8+ and CD4+ cells came from magnetic negative isolation; CD8+ TEMRA by FACS. Study results and caveats: It was acknowledged in the study that its TCR sequencing and HLA analysis involved a relatively small number of individuals.

Germline-derived CDR1 and CDR2 are SGHRS and YFSETQ. V was pared by 3 bases and J by 8 bases, with 12 bases between. The CDR3 is 14 amino acids. Random hexamers primed reverse transcription of about 0.5 to 1 ug RNA. Amplification of TCR beta CDR3 spanned 54 Vbeta and 13 Jbeta via immunoSEQ multiplex PCR. TCRdb ran MiXCR on the immunoSEQ multiplex PCR reads and lists one entry per CDR3 protein. The sample records more than 250,000 distinct CDR3 sequences, under 95% being singletons. The chain carries TRBV5-1 and TRBJ1-6; no definite D call. Sequenced: CD4+ T cells from PBMCs. This TCR came from a human donor with multiple sclerosis. The CDR3 sequence is CASSYKGGDSPLHF. CDR3 sequence (DNA): TGCGCCAGCAGCTATAAGGGCGGGGATTCACCCCTCCACTTT.